One sample yielded the 3 T cell receptor beta chains listed below, sequenced in a study of human T cells and chemical hapten exposure. Time point given: patch test 1, 2 weeks after DPC sensitization. Treatment noted: therapeutic diphenylcyclopropenone sensitization with weekly scalp DPC. MiXCR, run by TCRdb on the RACE reads, gives a single entry per CDR3 protein. This table holds some 400,000 distinct CDR3 sequences, approximately 5% found once. The sequenced sample was whole blood, obtained in connection with sensitization to the hapten diphenylcyclopropenone (DPC). These TCRs come from a woman between 50 and 59 years old with alopecia areata. Some clones in this sample may be carry-over from other donors' samples.

The sample holds a few counts of this clonotype. The gene calls are TRBV5-4 and TRBJ1-6; TRBD1 might be the D (6 bases). V was cut by 1 base and J by 8 bases, with 19 bases left in between. This CDR3 has 17 amino acids. CDR1 and CDR2 (germline): SGHNT, YYREEE (reference sequence). The CDR3 nucleotides are TGTGCCAGCAGCTTGAGCCTTTCGGCGGGGGCGGATTCACCCCTCCACTTT. As protein: CASSLSLSAGADSPLHF.

There are many counts of this clonotype. The chain recombines TRBV5-6 with TRBJ1-2; 10 nucleotides agree with TRBD1. This CDR3 has 15 amino acids. In germline, CDR1 is SGHDT, CDR2 YYEEEE. The trim removed 4 bases at V and 4 bases at J, leaving 7 bases unmatched. CDR3 sequence (DNA): TGTGCCAGCAGCACGGGGGGACAGGGGATCTATGGCTACACCTTC. Translated: CASSTGGQGIYGYTF.

V and J are TRBV28 and TRBJ2-7; TRBD2 aligns across 8 bases. This CDR3 has 15 amino acids. The J segment lost 2 bases and the V segment lost 5 bases, leaving 8 bases of the junction unmatched. The germline V gene has CDR1 MDHEN and CDR2 SYDVKM. CDR3 coding DNA: TGTGCCAGCAGTGCCGGGACGGGGGGGCCCTACGAGCAGTACTTC. Translated, it gives CASSAGTGGPYEQYF.